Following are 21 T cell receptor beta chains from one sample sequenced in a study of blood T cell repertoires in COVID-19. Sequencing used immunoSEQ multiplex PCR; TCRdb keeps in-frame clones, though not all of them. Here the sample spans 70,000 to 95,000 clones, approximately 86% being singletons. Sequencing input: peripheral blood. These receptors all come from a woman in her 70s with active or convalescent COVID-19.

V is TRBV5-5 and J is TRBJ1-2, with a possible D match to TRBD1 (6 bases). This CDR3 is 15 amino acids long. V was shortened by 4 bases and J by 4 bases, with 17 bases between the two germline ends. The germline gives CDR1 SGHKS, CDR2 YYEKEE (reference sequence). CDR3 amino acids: CASSRSGQNTYGYTF. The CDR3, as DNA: TGTGCCAGCAGCCGTAGTGGACAGAATACCTATGGCTACACCTTC. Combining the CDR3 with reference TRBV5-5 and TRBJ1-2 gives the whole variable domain DAGVTQSPTHLIKTRGQQVTLRCSPISGHKSVSWYQQVLGQGPQFIFQYYEKEERGRGNFPDRFSARQFPNYSSELNVNALLLGDSALYLCASSRSGQNTYGYTFGSGTRLTVV.

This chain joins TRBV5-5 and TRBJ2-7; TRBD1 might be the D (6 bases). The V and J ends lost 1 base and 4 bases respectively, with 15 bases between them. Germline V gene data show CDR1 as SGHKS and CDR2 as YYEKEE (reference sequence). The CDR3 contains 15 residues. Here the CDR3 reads CASSLFSGQRYEQYF. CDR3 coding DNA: TGTGCCAGCAGCTTGTTTTCCGGACAGAGGTACGAGCAGTACTTC.

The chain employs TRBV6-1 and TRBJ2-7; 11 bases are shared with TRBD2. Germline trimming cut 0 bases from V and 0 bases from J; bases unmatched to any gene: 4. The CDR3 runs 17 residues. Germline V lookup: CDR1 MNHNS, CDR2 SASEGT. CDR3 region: CASSEAPSGGSSYEQYF. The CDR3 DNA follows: TGTGCCAGCAGTGAAGCGCCTAGCGGGGGGAGCTCCTACGAGCAGTACTTC.

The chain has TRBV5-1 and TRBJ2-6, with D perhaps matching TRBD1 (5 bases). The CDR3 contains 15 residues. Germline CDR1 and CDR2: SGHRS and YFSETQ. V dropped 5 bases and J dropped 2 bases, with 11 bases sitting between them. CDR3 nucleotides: TGCGCCAGCAGTAACCAGGGTGCTGGGGCCAACGTCCTGACTTTC. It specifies CASSNQGAGANVLTF.

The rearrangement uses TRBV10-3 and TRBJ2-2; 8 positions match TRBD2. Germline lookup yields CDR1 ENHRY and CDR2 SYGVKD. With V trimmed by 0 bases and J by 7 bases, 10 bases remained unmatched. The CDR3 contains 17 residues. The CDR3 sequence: CAISESTLAVRSGELFF. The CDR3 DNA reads TGTGCCATCAGTGAGTCAACACTAGCGGTGAGGAGCGGGGAGCTGTTTTTT.

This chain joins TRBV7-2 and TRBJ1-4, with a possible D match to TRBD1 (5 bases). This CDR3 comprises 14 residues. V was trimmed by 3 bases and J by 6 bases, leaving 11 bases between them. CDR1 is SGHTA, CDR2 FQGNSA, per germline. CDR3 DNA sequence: TGTGCCAGCAGCTTCACCCTAGGGGATGAAAAACTGTTTTTT. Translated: CASSFTLGDEKLFF.

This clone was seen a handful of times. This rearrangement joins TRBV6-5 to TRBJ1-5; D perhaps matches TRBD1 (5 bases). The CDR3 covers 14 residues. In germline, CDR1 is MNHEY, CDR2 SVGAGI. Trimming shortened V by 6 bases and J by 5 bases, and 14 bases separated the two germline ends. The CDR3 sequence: CASRGPGGHQPQHF. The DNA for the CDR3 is TGTGCCAGCAGGGGTCCGGGGGGTCATCAGCCCCAGCATTTT.

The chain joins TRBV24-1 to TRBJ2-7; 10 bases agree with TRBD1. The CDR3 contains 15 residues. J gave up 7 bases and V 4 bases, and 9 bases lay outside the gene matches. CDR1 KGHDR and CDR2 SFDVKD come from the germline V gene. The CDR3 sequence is CATSDPGQGSSEQYF. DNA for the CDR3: TGTGCCACCAGTGACCCGGGACAGGGGAGTAGTGAGCAGTACTTC.

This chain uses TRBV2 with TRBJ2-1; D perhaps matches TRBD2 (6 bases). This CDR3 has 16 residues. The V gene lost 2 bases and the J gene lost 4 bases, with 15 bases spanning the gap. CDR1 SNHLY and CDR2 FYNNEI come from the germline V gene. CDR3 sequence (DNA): TGTGCCAGCAGTGAACAGGGTAGCGGCGAGTACAATGAGCAGTTCTTC. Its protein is CASSEQGSGEYNEQFF. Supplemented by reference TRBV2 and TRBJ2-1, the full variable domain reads EPEVTQTPSHQVTQMGQEVILRCVPISNHLYFYWYRQILGQKVEFLVSFYNNEISEKSEIFDDQFSVERPDGSNFTLKIRSTKLEDSAMYFCASSEQGSGEYNEQFFGPGTRLTVL.

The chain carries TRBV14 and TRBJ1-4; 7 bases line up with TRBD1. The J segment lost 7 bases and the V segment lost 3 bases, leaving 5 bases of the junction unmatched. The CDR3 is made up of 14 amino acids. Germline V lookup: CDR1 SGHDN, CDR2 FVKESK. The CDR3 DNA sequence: TGTGCCAGCAGCCAGGGGACAGTCCGTGAAAAACTGTTTTTT. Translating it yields CASSQGTVREKLFF. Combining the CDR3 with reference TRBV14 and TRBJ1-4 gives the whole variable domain EAGVTQFPSHSVIEKGQTVTLRCDPISGHDNLYWYRRVMGKEIKFLLHFVKESKQDESGMPNNRFLAERTGGTYSTLKVQPAELEDSGVYFCASSQGTVREKLFFGSGTQLSVL.

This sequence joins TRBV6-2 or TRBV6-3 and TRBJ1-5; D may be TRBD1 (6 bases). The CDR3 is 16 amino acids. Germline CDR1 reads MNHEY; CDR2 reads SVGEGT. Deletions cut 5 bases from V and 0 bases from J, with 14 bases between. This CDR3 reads CASSEDRDNSNQPQHF. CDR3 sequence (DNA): TGTGCCAGCAGTGAGGACAGAGATAATAGCAATCAGCCCCAGCATTTT.

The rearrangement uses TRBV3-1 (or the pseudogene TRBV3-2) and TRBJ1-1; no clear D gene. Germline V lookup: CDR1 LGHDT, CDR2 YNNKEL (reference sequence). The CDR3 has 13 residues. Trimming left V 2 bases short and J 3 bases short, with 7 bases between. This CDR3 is CASSQFGYTEAFF. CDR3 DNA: TGTGCCAGCAGCCAATTCGGTTACACTGAAGCTTTCTTT.

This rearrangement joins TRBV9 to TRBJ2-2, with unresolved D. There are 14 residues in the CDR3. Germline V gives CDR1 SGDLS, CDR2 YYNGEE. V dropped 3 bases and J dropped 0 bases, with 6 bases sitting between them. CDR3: CASSDPANTGELFF. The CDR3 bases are TGTGCCAGCAGCGATCCAGCGAACACCGGGGAGCTGTTTTTT.

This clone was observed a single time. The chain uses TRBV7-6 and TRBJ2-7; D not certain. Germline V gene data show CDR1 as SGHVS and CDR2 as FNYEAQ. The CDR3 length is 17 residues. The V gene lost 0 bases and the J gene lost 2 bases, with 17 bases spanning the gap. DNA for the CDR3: TGTGCCAGCAGCTTAGCAGGTAGCAGCCCTAATCCCTACGAGCAGTACTTC. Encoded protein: CASSLAGSSPNPYEQYF.

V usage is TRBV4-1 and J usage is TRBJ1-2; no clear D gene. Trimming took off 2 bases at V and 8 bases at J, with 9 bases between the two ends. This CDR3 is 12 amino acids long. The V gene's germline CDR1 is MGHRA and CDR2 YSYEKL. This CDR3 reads CASSQPPQGYTF. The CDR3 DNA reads TGCGCCAGCAGCCAACCCCCTCAGGGCTACACCTTC.

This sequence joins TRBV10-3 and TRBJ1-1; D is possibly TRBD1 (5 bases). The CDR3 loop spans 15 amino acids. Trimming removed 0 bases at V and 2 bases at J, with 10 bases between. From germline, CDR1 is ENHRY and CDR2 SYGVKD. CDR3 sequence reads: CAISESGRGNTEAFF. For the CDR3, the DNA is TGTGCCATCAGTGAGTCGGGTAGGGGTAACACTGAAGCTTTCTTT.

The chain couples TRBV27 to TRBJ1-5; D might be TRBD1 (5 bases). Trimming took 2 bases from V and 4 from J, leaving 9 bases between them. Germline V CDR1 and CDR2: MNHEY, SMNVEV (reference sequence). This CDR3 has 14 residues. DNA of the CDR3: TGTGCCAGCAGTTTACAGGCAGGGAATCAGCCCCAGCATTTT. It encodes CASSLQAGNQPQHF.

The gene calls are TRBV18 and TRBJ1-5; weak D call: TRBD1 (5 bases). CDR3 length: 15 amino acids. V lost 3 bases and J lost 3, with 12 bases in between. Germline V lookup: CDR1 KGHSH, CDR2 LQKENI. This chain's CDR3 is CASSPYDSYNQPQHF. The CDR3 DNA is TGTGCCAGCTCACCTTACGACAGCTACAATCAGCCCCAGCATTTT.

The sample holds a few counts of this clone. The CDR3 region is CASSLPGAGGYTF. CDR3 DNA sequence: TGTGCCAGCAGCTTGCCAGGGGCGGGTGGCTACACCTTC. J is TRBJ1-2 and V is TRBV5-4; D perhaps matches TRBD1 (6 bases). The V end was cut by 1 base, the J end by 7 bases, with 11 bases between. The CDR3 length is 13 residues. Germline assignment: CDR1 SGHNT and CDR2 YYREEE (reference sequence).

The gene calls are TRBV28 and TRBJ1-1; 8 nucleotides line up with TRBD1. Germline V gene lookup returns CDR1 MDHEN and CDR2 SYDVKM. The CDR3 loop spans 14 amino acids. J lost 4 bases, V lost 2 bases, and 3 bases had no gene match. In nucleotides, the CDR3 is TGTGCCAGCAGTTTAGGACAGGGTGGCACTGAAGCTTTCTTT. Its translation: CASSLGQGGTEAFF.

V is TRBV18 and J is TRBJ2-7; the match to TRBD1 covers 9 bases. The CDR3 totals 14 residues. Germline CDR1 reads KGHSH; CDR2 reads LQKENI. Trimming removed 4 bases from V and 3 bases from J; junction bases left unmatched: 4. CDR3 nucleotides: TGTGCCAGCTCACACCCGGGACAGGGCTACGAGCAGTACTTC. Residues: CASSHPGQGYEQYF. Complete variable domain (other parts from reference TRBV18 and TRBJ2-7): NAGVMQNPRHLVRRRGQEARLRCSPMKGHSHVYWYRQLPEEGLKFMVYLQKENIIDESGMPKERFSAEFPKEGPSILRIQQVVRGDSAAYFCASSHPGQGYEQYFGPGTRLTVT.